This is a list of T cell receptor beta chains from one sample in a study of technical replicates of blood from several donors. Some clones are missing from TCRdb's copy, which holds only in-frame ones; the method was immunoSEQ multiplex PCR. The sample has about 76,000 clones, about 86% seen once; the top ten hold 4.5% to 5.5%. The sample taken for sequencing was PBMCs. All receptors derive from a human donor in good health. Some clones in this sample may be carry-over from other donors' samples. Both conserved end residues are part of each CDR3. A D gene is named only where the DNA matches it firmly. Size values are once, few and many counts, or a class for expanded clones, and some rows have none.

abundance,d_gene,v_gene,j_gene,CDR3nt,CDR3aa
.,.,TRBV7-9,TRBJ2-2,TGTGCCAGCAGCAAAAACATGCAGGCCTCCGGGGAGCTGTTTTTT,CASSKNMQASGELFF
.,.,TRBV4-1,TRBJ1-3,TGCGCCAGCAGCCAGCTGCCCCGGACAAGCTCTGGAAACACCATATATTTT,CASSQLPRTSSGNTIYF
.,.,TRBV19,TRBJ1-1,TGTGCCAGTAGTATGGCTGGGACTGTGACGAGAGCTTTCTTT,CASSMAGTVTRAFF
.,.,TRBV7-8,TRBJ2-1,TGTGCCAGCAGCCACCCGCGGGGTTTCACCTACAATGAGCAGTTCTTC,CASSHPRGFTYNEQFF
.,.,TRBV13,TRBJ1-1,TGTGCCAGCAGCAAAAACAGGGTGGGCACTGAAGCTTTCTTT,CASSKNRVGTEAFF
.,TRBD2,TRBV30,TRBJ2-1,TGTGCCTGGGCCTGGCGGGAGGGTAATGAGCAGTTCTTC,CAWAWREGNEQFF
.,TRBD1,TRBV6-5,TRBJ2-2,TGTGCCAGCAGTTACTCGGGACAGATTAACACCGGGGAGCTGTTTTTT,CASSYSGQINTGELFF
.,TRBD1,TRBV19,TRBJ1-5,TGTGCCAGTAGTTGGACAGGGTTGGGTCAGCCCCAGCATTTT,CASSWTGLGQPQHF
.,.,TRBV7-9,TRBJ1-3,TGTGCCAGCAGCTCGCGGGGGACTGGAAACACCATATATTTT,CASSSRGTGNTIYF
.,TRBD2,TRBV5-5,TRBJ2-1,TGTGCCAGCAGCTCGCAAACGAACGCCAGGACTAGCGGAAACTACAATGAGCAGTTCTTC,CASSSQTNARTSGNYNEQFF
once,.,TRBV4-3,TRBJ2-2,TGCGCCAGCAGCCAAGCAGGGATAAACACCGGGGAGCTGTTTTTT,CASSQAGINTGELFF
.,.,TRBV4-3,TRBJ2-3,TGCGCCAGCAGCCAAGATGTCCAGGGGTCAGATACGCAGTATTTT,CASSQDVQGSDTQYF
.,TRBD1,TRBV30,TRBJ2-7,TGTGCCTGGAGTAGGACAGGAGTCCTCTACGAGCAGTACTTC,CAWSRTGVLYEQYF
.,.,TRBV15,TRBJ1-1,TGTGCCACCAGCAGAGATCGACGGGGGAACACTGAAGCTTTCTTT,CATSRDRRGNTEAFF
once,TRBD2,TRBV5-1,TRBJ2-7,TGCGCCAGCAGCCCGCTGGGACTAGCGGACCTCTCTGAGCAGTACTTC,CASSPLGLADLSEQYF
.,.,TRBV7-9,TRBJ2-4,TGTGCCAGCAGCCCTCCCACGGGAACCTCCGGCGAAAACATTCAGTACTTC,CASSPPTGTSGENIQYF
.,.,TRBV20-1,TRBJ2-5,TGCAGTGCAACTAGAGAGACCCAGTACTTC,CSATRETQYF
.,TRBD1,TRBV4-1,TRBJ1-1,TGCGCCAGCAGCCCGGGGACAGGGACGATGAACACTGAAGCTTTCTTT,CASSPGTGTMNTEAFF
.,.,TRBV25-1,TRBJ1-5,TGTGCCAGCAGTGAATACCCGGGAAATAGCAATCAGCCCCAGCATTTT,CASSEYPGNSNQPQHF
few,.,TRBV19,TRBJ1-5,TGTGCCAGTAAATGCCGGGTGGAGGTAGGCAATCAGCCCCAGCATTTT,CASKCRVEVGNQPQHF
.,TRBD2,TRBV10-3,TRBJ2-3,TGTGCCATCAGTGAGGGAGGAAGCGGGGGGGCAGATACGCAGTATTTT,CAISEGGSGGADTQYF
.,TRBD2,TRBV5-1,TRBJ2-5,TGCGCCAGCAGCTGGGCGGGAGGTTTCCAAGAGACCCAGTACTTC,CASSWAGGFQETQYF
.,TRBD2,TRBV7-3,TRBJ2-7,TGTGCCAGCAGCTTCGGGAGCGGGATCCCCTACGAGCAGTACTTC,CASSFGSGIPYEQYF
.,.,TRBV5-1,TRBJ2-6,TGCGCCAGCAGCTTGGTTAGGGGTGGTACCGGGGCCAACGTCCTGACTTTC,CASSLVRGGTGANVLTF
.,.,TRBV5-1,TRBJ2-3,TGCGCCAGCAGCCTACGGTCTAGCACAGATACGCAGTATTTT,CASSLRSSTDTQYF
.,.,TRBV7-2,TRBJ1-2,TGTGCCAGCAGCATCTCGCCCGCGGGGTATGGCTACACCTTC,CASSISPAGYGYTF
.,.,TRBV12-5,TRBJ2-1,TGTGCTAGTGGCCGCCAGGGCCAGACCTACAATGAGCAGTTCTTC,CASGRQGQTYNEQFF
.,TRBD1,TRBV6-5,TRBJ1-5,TGTGCCAGCAGACTAGACAGGGATAGCAATCAGCCCCAGCATTTT,CASRLDRDSNQPQHF
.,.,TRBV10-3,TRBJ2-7,TGTGCCATCAGTGAGCTTTGGGGCAGCCCCTACGAGCAGTACTTC,CAISELWGSPYEQYF
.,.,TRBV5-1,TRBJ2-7,TGCGCCAGCAGCTTGTGGGGGCCGCCGGGGGAGCAGTACTTC,CASSLWGPPGEQYF
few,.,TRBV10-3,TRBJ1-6,TGTGCCATCAGTGAGTCGAACACGGGTTCACCCCTCCACTTT,CAISESNTGSPLHF
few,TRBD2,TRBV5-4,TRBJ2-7,TGTGCCAGCAGTGTGGTAGGGAGCGGGACCTACGAGCAGTACTTC,CASSVVGSGTYEQYF
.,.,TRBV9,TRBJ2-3,TGTGCCAGCAGCGGCCGGGACTCCCGGGATACGCAGTATTTT,CASSGRDSRDTQYF
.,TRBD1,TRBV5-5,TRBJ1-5,TGTGCCAGCAGCTTGAGGTCTGGACAGGGGGATCATCAGCCCCAGCATTTT,CASSLRSGQGDHQPQHF
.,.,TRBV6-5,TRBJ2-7,TGTGCCAGCAGCCCCAGCTCCTACGAGCAGTACTTC,CASSPSSYEQYF
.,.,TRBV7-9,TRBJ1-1,TGTGCCACTAGAAGGAACACTGAAGCTTTCTTT,CATRRNTEAFF
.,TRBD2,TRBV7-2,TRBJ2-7,TGTGCCAGCAGCTTAGTGGCGGGAGGAGGCTACGAGCAGTACTTC,CASSLVAGGGYEQYF
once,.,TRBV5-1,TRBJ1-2,TGCGCCAGCAGCACGGACAGCCCGATCTATGGCTACACCTTC,CASSTDSPIYGYTF
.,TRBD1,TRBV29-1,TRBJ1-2,TGCAGCGCCGAACGGGACAGGGGGCTGGATGGCTACACCTTC,CSAERDRGLDGYTF
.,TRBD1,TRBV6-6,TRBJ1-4,TGTGCCAGCAGTTCTACGGGACAGGGGGGTGAAAAACTGTTTTTT,CASSSTGQGGEKLFF
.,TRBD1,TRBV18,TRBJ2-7,TGTGCCAGCTCACCAGGTAGCCGGGACAGGAACTACGAGCAGTACTTC,CASSPGSRDRNYEQYF
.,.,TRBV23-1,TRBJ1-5,TGCGCCGATATTAAGACAGCTCCTAGCAATCAGCCCCAGCATTTT,CADIKTAPSNQPQHF
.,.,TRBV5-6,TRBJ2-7,TGTGCCAGCAGCTTGAGGTCAGCCGGGGGCTACGAGCAGTACTTC,CASSLRSAGGYEQYF
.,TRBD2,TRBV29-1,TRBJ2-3,TGCAGCGTTGAGTCGAGCGGGAGAACAGATACGCAGTATTTT,CSVESSGRTDTQYF
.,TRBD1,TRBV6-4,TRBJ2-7,TGTGCCAGCAGTAAGCCGGGGACAGCCCACGAGCAGTACTTC,CASSKPGTAHEQYF
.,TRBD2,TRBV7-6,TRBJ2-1,TGTGCCAGCAGCTTATTAGCGGGGGCGTACAATGAGCAGTTCTTC,CASSLLAGAYNEQFF
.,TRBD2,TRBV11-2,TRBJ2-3,TGTGCCAGCAGCCTCCTAGCGGGGGGATACACAGATACGCAGTATTTT,CASSLLAGGYTDTQYF
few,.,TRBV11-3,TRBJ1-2,TGTGCCAGCAGCTTAGAGGGCCGGTCTGGAAGCTATGGCTACACCTTC,CASSLEGRSGSYGYTF
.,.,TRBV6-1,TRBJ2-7,TGTGCCAGCAGTGAAAGACAGGCCTCCTACGAGCAGTACTTC,CASSERQASYEQYF
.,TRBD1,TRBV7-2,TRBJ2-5,TGTGCCAGCAGCAACGACAGGGGCGAGACCCAGTACTTC,CASSNDRGETQYF
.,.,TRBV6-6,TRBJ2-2,TGTGCCAGCAGTGGACTACAAACCGGGGAGCTGTTTTTT,CASSGLQTGELFF
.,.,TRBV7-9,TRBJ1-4,TGTGCCAGCAGCTGGCGGAATAATGAAAAACTGTTTTTT,CASSWRNNEKLFF
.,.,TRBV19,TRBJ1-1,TGTGCCAGTAGTATGAGGGAGAACACTGAAGCTTTCTTT,CASSMRENTEAFF
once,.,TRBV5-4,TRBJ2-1,TGTGCCAGCAGCTTGGGGCTGGGGAGCAATGAGCAGTTCTTC,CASSLGLGSNEQFF
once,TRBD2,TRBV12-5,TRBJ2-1,TGTGCTAGCACCCCTAGCGGGGGAACCTACAATGAGCAGTTCTTC,CASTPSGGTYNEQFF